Shown below are 21 T cell receptor beta chains from a single sample sequenced in a study of PD-L1 blockade in urothelial cancer (dated by TCRdb to 2016 to 2017). Libraries came from the immunoSEQ multiplex PCR assay. TCRdb obtained this table from immuneACCESS and retained in-frame rearrangements with V and J assigned. These tables miss some clones; where compared with another copy, unresolved V genes account for less than half of the shortfall, and the remainder is unexplained. Present in this sample are about 52,000 clones, approximately 75% of which were seen just once. Jointly, the top ten make up around 3.4% of the sample. The material sequenced was PBMCs, taken around atezolizumab (anti-PD-L1) treatment. All receptors derive from a man between 70 and 80 years old with urothelial cancer.

CDR3 sequence: CASSLVFGLAGAGELFF. In nucleotides, the CDR3 is TGTGCCAGCAGCTTAGTGTTCGGTCTAGCGGGAGCGGGGGAGCTGTTTTTT. The chain couples TRBV11-2 to TRBJ2-2; 10 bases fit TRBD2. This CDR3 spans 17 amino acids. The V and J ends lost 1 base and 8 bases, in that order; junction bases with no gene match: 10. Germline V CDR1 and CDR2: SGHAT, FQNNGV.

The chain uses TRBV5-8 and TRBJ2-5; D gene unclear. Germline CDR1 reads SGHTS; CDR2 reads YDEGEE. This CDR3 has 12 amino acids. The germline V and J ends were trimmed by 4 bases and 0 bases, with 4 bases remaining between them. The CDR3 loop reads CASSLYQETQYF. The CDR3 DNA follows: TGTGCCAGCAGCCTGTACCAAGAGACCCAGTACTTC.

The V and J genes are TRBV2 and TRBJ2-1; TRBD1 agrees at 8 bases. The germline CDR1 and CDR2 sequences are SNHLY and FYNNEI. V lost 6 bases and J lost 12; bases outside the gene matches: 22. The CDR3 length is 17 residues. CDR3 sequence reads: CASRKDLSGDRSLRQFF. Here the CDR3 DNA reads TGTGCCAGCAGAAAAGACCTTTCCGGGGACAGGTCCTTGAGGCAGTTCTTC.

This chain joins TRBV5-4 and TRBJ2-5, with 10 bases that match TRBD2. V was pared by 3 bases and J by 0 bases, with 5 bases of the junction left unmatched. The CDR3 has 16 residues. The germline V gene has CDR1 SGHNT and CDR2 YYREEE (reference sequence). DNA of the CDR3: TGTGCCAGCAGCTATGGACTAGCGGTGAACCAAGAGACCCAGTACTTC. Translation gives CASSYGLAVNQETQYF. The full variable domain, rest sourced from reference TRBV5-4 and TRBJ2-5, is ETGVTQSPTHLIKTRGQQVTLRCSSQSGHNTVSWYQQALGQGPQFIFQYYREEENGRGNFPPRFSGLQFPNYSSELNVNALELDDSALYLCASSYGLAVNQETQYFGPGTRLLVL.

The rearrangement joins TRBV28 to TRBJ1-2; D remains ambiguous. The CDR3 is 13 amino acids. The V gene's germline CDR1 is MDHEN and CDR2 SYDVKM. V was cut by 5 bases and J by 0 bases, with 7 bases left in between. This CDR3 is CASSPPSNYGYTF. CDR3 nucleotide sequence: TGTGCCAGCAGTCCCCCCTCTAACTATGGCTACACCTTC.

The chain couples TRBV19 to TRBJ2-3, with 12 bases matching TRBD2. This CDR3 is 16 amino acids long. Germline CDR1 and CDR2: LNHDA and SQIVND (reference sequence). V was clipped by 5 bases and J by 5 bases; unmatched bases: 8. In DNA, the CDR3 is TGTGCCAGTAGTGACCTAGCGGGAGGGGGAAGAGATACGCAGTATTTT. It specifies CASSDLAGGGRDTQYF.

The J gene is TRBJ2-7, the V gene TRBV5-1; a weak D match, TRBD1 (6 bases). V lost 4 bases and J lost 3, with 17 bases in between. The CDR3 consists of 15 residues. Per germline, CDR1 SGHRS and CDR2 YFSETQ. CDR3 sequence (DNA): TGCGCCAGCAGCCGACAGTTGGACAGCCGCTACGAGCAGTACTTC. Protein product: CASSRQLDSRYEQYF.

The genes are TRBV15 and TRBJ2-3; D not certain. Germline V gene lookup returns CDR1 LNHNV and CDR2 YYDKDF (reference sequence). The CDR3 length is 12 residues. Trimming pared 1 base from V and 6 bases from J, leaving 5 bases between. CDR3 bases: TGTGCCACCAGCAGAGTCATGGATACGCAGTATTTT. Translation gives CATSRVMDTQYF.

The chain couples TRBV6-5 to TRBJ2-3; no clear D gene. V lost 3 bases and J 4 bases, leaving 11 bases between the germline ends. This CDR3 contains 14 residues. CDR1 is MNHEY and CDR2 is SVGAGI in the germline V gene. The CDR3 nucleotides are TGTGCCAGCAGTTATGGAGCATCGTCAGATACGCAGTATTTT. Amino acids: CASSYGASSDTQYF.

This clone has just a few counts. The CDR3 spells CASSYRQSNTEAFF. The CDR3 nucleotides read TGTGCCAGTAGTTACCGACAGTCGAACACTGAAGCTTTCTTT. The chain is built from TRBV19 and TRBJ1-1; TRBD1 might be the D (5 bases). Between the trimmed V and J ends, which lost 5 bases and 1 base, there was a span of 11 bases. Germline loops: CDR1 LNHDA, CDR2 SQIVND (reference sequence). The CDR3 has 14 residues.

The chain combines TRBV4-3 with TRBJ1-5, with a possible D match to TRBD1 (5 bases). The CDR3 contains 15 residues. V lost 0 bases to trimming and J lost 5 bases, with 11 bases between them. Germline CDR1 and CDR2: LGHNA and YSLEER. The CDR3 DNA reads as TGCGCCAGCAGCCAAGATGGTAGCAGGGATCAGCCCCAGCATTTT. This sequence encodes CASSQDGSRDQPQHF.

This chain uses TRBV7-2 with TRBJ1-1; D not certain. The germline V gene encodes CDR1 SGHTA and CDR2 FQGNSA. The V end was cut by 2 bases, the J end by 1 base, with 8 bases between. CDR3 length equals 14 residues. CDR3 sequence reads: CASSLSWANTEAFF. In DNA form, the CDR3 reads TGTGCCAGCAGCTTAAGCTGGGCGAACACTGAAGCTTTCTTT.

In this sample, this clone turned up a few times. The chain recombines TRBV5-5 with TRBJ2-7, with 7 nucleotides matching TRBD1. CDR3 length: 16 residues. Germline CDR1 and CDR2: SGHKS and YYEKEE (reference sequence). V trimming: 3 bases; J trimming: 2 bases; junction bases outside the gene matches: 11. This chain's CDR3 is CASSSVPGQAAYEQYF. The CDR3, as DNA: TGTGCCAGCAGCTCAGTTCCAGGACAGGCCGCCTACGAGCAGTACTTC.

This sequence joins TRBV7-2 and TRBJ2-3; 8 bases align to TRBD1. V was pared by 6 bases and J by 3 bases, with 8 bases of the junction left unmatched. The germline CDR1 and CDR2 sequences are SGHTA and FQGNSA. The CDR3 sequence is 15 residues long. CDR3 DNA sequence: TGTGCCAGCAGACGACAGGGGATAGTTACAGATACGCAGTATTTT. Its protein product is CASRRQGIVTDTQYF.

This chain uses TRBV5-4 with TRBJ2-5; TRBD2 aligns across 10 bases. The ends lost 0 bases at V and 1 base at J; junction bases unmatched: 3. This CDR3 is 16 amino acids long. Germline V gives CDR1 SGHNT, CDR2 YYREEE (reference sequence). The CDR3 region is CASSLAVAGGQETQYF. DNA of the CDR3: TGTGCCAGCAGCTTGGCAGTAGCGGGGGGCCAAGAGACCCAGTACTTC. Variable domain in full (rest from reference TRBV5-4 and TRBJ2-5): ETGVTQSPTHLIKTRGQQVTLRCSSQSGHNTVSWYQQALGQGPQFIFQYYREEENGRGNFPPRFSGLQFPNYSSELNVNALELDDSALYLCASSLAVAGGQETQYFGPGTRLLVL.

The chain is built from TRBV5-6 and TRBJ2-2, with a tentative D call TRBD1 (5 bases). The length of the CDR3 is 15 residues. Germline V gene lookup returns CDR1 SGHDT and CDR2 YYEEEE. V dropped 3 bases and J dropped 4 bases, with 13 bases sitting between them. The CDR3 DNA follows: TGTGCCAGCAGCTCAGTCCAGGGCTCCACCGGGGAGCTGTTTTTT. Translating gives CASSSVQGSTGELFF.

The chain combines TRBV4-2 with TRBJ2-3; 11 bases line up with TRBD2. J was trimmed by 1 base and V by 2 bases; bases with no gene match: 5. This CDR3 comprises 17 residues. Germline V CDR1 and CDR2: LGHNA, YNFKEQ. Here the CDR3 DNA reads TGTGCCAGCAGCCAATTTAGCGGGAGGGCGGGCACAGATACGCAGTATTTT. This codes for CASSQFSGRAGTDTQYF.

J is TRBJ2-7 and V is TRBV7-2; 7 nucleotides match TRBD1. CDR3 length: 15 residues. Germline V CDR1 and CDR2: SGHTA, FQGNSA. V trimming: 0 bases; J trimming: 2 bases; junction bases outside the gene matches: 4. This CDR3 is CASSLAGQDAYEQYF. DNA for the CDR3: TGTGCCAGCAGCTTAGCCGGACAGGATGCCTACGAGCAGTACTTC.

V gene TRBV18 combines with J gene TRBJ2-3, with 12 bases that match TRBD2. From germline, CDR1 is KGHSH and CDR2 LQKENI. The CDR3 totals 16 residues. With 8 bases clipped from V and 2 bases from J, the junction kept 8 bases outside the gene matches. The CDR3 loop is CASVTSSGRATDTQYF. CDR3 coding DNA: TGTGCCAGCGTCACCTCTAGCGGGAGGGCCACAGATACGCAGTATTTT.

The rearrangement uses TRBV2 and TRBJ1-2; possibly TRBD1 for D (6 bases). There are 14 residues in the CDR3. Germline V gene lookup returns CDR1 SNHLY and CDR2 FYNNEI. The germline V and J ends were trimmed by 4 bases and 1 base, with 10 bases remaining between them. CDR3 protein: CASSGAGVNYGYTF. The CDR3 coding sequence is TGTGCCAGCAGTGGCGCAGGGGTTAACTATGGCTACACCTTC.

In its sample, this clone was seen a few times. The chain links TRBV6-5 to TRBJ1-2; maybe TRBD1 (6 bases). The CDR3 consists of 12 residues. Looked up from germline, CDR1 is MNHEY and CDR2 is SVGAGI. The V and J ends lost 6 bases and 8 bases respectively, with 13 bases between them. For the CDR3, the DNA is TGTGCCAGCAGAGTACAGGGTGGCGGCTACACCTTC. Its protein is CASRVQGGGYTF.